Shown below are 27 T cell receptor beta chains from a single sample sequenced in a study of T cells after yellow fever vaccination. One entry per CDR3 protein, called by TCRdb with MiXCR from the 5' RACE reads. The data contain around 320,000 distinct CDR3 sequences, approximately 4% of them singletons. The source material was PBMCs, sampled 15 days after the yellow fever booster vaccination. The receptors were gathered from a man between 18 and 29 years old who received the YFV17D yellow fever vaccine.

This clonotype was seen ten or more times. The chain carries TRBV5-1 and TRBJ2-7, with 12 bases identical to TRBD2. The CDR3 loop spans 15 amino acids. Germline CDR1 is SGHRS and CDR2 is YFSETQ. The V segment lost 3 bases and the J segment 2 bases; nucleotides outside the gene matches: 3. The CDR3 loop reads CASSSRTSGTYEQYF. The CDR3 nucleotides read TGCGCCAGCAGCTCCCGGACTAGCGGGACCTACGAGCAGTACTTC.

Ten or more counts support this clonotype. The chain carries TRBV15 and TRBJ1-6; D unclear. The V gene lost 7 bases and the J gene lost 0 bases, with 10 bases spanning the gap. This CDR3 is 15 amino acids long. Germline lookup yields CDR1 LNHNV and CDR2 YYDKDF (reference sequence). In DNA, the CDR3 is TGTGCCACCACCCCGACCGGCTCCTATAATTCACCCCTCCACTTT. It encodes CATTPTGSYNSPLHF.

This clonotype was picked up many times. V gene TRBV24-1 combines with J gene TRBJ2-3; either TRBD1 or TRBD2 may fit D (5 bases each). The V and J ends lost 4 bases and 2 bases respectively, with 12 bases between them. There are 15 residues in the CDR3. Germline CDR1 reads KGHDR; CDR2 reads SFDVKD. The CDR3 protein is CATSERDLYTDTQYF. In DNA, the CDR3 is TGTGCCACCAGTGAAAGGGACCTCTACACAGATACGCAGTATTTT.

This clonotype was counted many times. The rearrangement links TRBV5-1 to TRBJ1-4; D gene unclear. Deletions cut 0 bases from V and 0 bases from J, with 15 bases between. Per germline, CDR1 SGHRS and CDR2 YFSETQ. This CDR3 has 18 residues. The CDR3 reads CASSLGPTPFTTNEKLFF. CDR3 sequence (DNA): TGCGCCAGCAGCTTGGGACCGACACCTTTTACAACTAATGAAAAACTGTTTTTT.

This clonotype occurred many times. This chain links TRBV29-1 with TRBJ2-2; D gene ambiguous. The CDR3 is 12 residues long. V was shortened by 4 bases and J by 4 bases, with 7 bases between the two germline ends. Germline CDR1 reads SQVTM; CDR2 reads ANQGSEA. CDR3: CSVADGTGELFF. CDR3 coding DNA: TGCAGCGTTGCAGACGGCACCGGGGAGCTGTTTTTT.

This clonotype has at least ten counts. The J gene is TRBJ2-5, the V gene TRBV4-3; possible D gene TRBD1, 6 bases. V lost 1 base and J 3 bases, leaving 12 bases between the germline ends. Germline CDR1 LGHNA, CDR2 YSLEER. The CDR3 has 15 residues. CDR3 amino acids: CASSQGINREETQYF. CDR3 nucleotides: TGCGCCAGCAGCCAAGGCATCAACAGGGAAGAGACCCAGTACTTC.

Ten or more counts support this clonotype. The chain has TRBV10-2 and TRBJ2-7; D may match TRBD1 or TRBD2 (5 bases each). The germline V gene encodes CDR1 WSHSY and CDR2 SAAADI. The CDR3 is 11 residues long. V lost 8 bases and J 9 bases, leaving 14 bases between the germline ends. CDR3 region: CASGTVIGQYF. DNA for the CDR3: TGCGCCAGCGGGACCGTCATTGGGCAGTACTTC.

The rearrangement links TRBV5-1 to TRBJ2-2; 9 nucleotides line up with TRBD1. The CDR3 has 17 amino acids. Germline V gene lookup returns CDR1 SGHRS and CDR2 YFSETQ. Germline trimming cut 2 bases from V and 4 bases from J; bases unmatched to any gene: 9. The CDR3 protein is CASSFSPGQGSTGELFF. The CDR3 DNA sequence: TGCGCCAGCAGCTTTTCCCCTGGACAGGGGAGCACCGGGGAGCTGTTTTTT.

Ten or more counts support this clonotype. The chain uses TRBV12-3 or TRBV12-4 and TRBJ2-1; a weak D match, TRBD1 (5 bases). This CDR3 has 15 residues. Trimming pared 6 bases from V and 2 bases from J, leaving 14 bases between. CDR3 nucleotides: TGTGCCAGCAGCCTCAGGGTATTGACCTACAATGAGCAGTTCTTC. Its translation: CASSLRVLTYNEQFF.

This clonotype appeared many times. The rearrangement links TRBV11-1 to TRBJ2-1, with 7 nucleotides matching TRBD1. Germline lookup yields CDR1 SGHAT and CDR2 FQDESV (reference sequence). CDR3 length: 16 amino acids. V trimming: 5 bases; J trimming: 5 bases; junction bases outside the gene matches: 12. CDR3 protein: CASSTDRAAQHNEQFF. The CDR3 DNA reads as TGTGCCAGCAGCACAGACAGGGCGGCTCAGCACAATGAGCAGTTCTTC.

This chain uses TRBV6-2 or TRBV6-3 with TRBJ1-5; D is uncertain. V was cut by 0 bases and J by 6 bases, with 6 bases left in between. This CDR3 has 13 residues. The germline CDR1 and CDR2 sequences are MNHEY and SVGEGT. The DNA of the CDR3 is TGTGCCAGCAGTTACTCTCCAGGTCAGCCCCAGCATTTT. Translating it yields CASSYSPGQPQHF.

This clonotype has a handful of counts. J is TRBJ1-5 and V is TRBV27, with D hard to call. The length of the CDR3 is 13 residues. Germline V lookup: CDR1 MNHEY, CDR2 SMNVEV (reference sequence). Deletions cut 3 bases from V and 7 bases from J, with 10 bases between. The CDR3 region is CASSLAGRQPQHF. The DNA of the CDR3 is TGTGCCAGCAGTTTGGCAGGCCGACAGCCCCAGCATTTT.

This clonotype was seen many times. The chain employs TRBV7-3 and TRBJ2-1; TRBD2 is a possible D gene (6 bases). The germline CDR1 and CDR2 sequences are SGHTA and FQGTGA. This CDR3 region has 15 residues. V lost 5 bases and J 8 bases, leaving 19 bases between the germline ends. CDR3 in amino acids: CASSADGSGVYEQFF. Here the CDR3 DNA reads TGTGCCAGCAGCGCGGACGGCTCGGGAGTCTATGAGCAGTTCTTC.

The J gene is TRBJ1-1, the V gene TRBV5-1; the match to TRBD1 covers 7 bases. The germline V gene has CDR1 SGHRS and CDR2 YFSETQ. The CDR3 is 15 amino acids. The V gene end was trimmed by 0 bases and the J gene end by 7 bases; junction bases not matched to a gene: 9. The CDR3 sequence is CASSLVGQGVSEAFF. Written as DNA, the CDR3 is TGCGCCAGCAGCTTGGTAGGGCAGGGGGTGAGTGAAGCTTTCTTT.

The chain recombines TRBV28 with TRBJ1-2; perhaps TRBD1 as D (6 bases). V was clipped by 5 bases and J by 5 bases, with 21 bases between them. Germline V gives CDR1 MDHEN, CDR2 SYDVKM. CDR3 size: 16 residues. The CDR3 region is CASSAQGRGTGYGYTF. DNA for the CDR3: TGTGCCAGCAGTGCCCAGGGGAGGGGTACAGGTTATGGCTACACCTTC.

The rearrangement links TRBV7-9 to TRBJ1-2, with no clear D. The CDR3 is made up of 15 amino acids. The germline gives CDR1 SEHNR, CDR2 FQNEAQ (reference sequence). Trimming took 3 bases from V and 5 from J, leaving 16 bases between them. This chain's CDR3 is CASSLDARRDYGYTF. CDR3 DNA: TGTGCCAGCAGCTTGGACGCCAGAAGGGATTATGGCTACACCTTC. Full variable domain (outside the CDR3, taken from reference TRBV7-9 and TRBJ1-2): DTGVSQNPRHKITKRGQNVTFRCDPISEHNRLYWYRQTLGQGPEFLTYFQNEAQLEKSRLLSDRFSAERPKGSFSTLEIQRTEQGDSAMYLCASSLDARRDYGYTFGSGTRLTVV.

This sequence joins TRBV5-1 and TRBJ1-6, with D perhaps TRBD1 (5 bases). The length of the CDR3 is 13 residues. V was cut by 0 bases and J by 9 bases, with 7 bases left in between. Germline lookup yields CDR1 SGHRS and CDR2 YFSETQ. The DNA for the CDR3 is TGCGCCAGCAGCTTGGCCGGGACTTCACCCCTCCACTTT. The encoded protein is CASSLAGTSPLHF.

J is TRBJ2-2 and V is TRBV11-2, with a tentative D call TRBD1 (7 bases). The CDR3 is made up of 16 amino acids. CDR1 SGHAT and CDR2 FQNNGV come from the germline V gene. V was pared by 5 bases and J by 0 bases, with 13 bases between. This chain's CDR3 is CASSLTRGANTGELFF. The CDR3 bases are TGTGCCAGCAGCCTCACCAGGGGGGCGAACACCGGGGAGCTGTTTTTT.

The chain recombines TRBV30 with TRBJ1-5; D not certain. The CDR3 is 14 residues long. Deletions cut 3 bases from V and 7 bases from J, with 16 bases between. Per the germline V gene, CDR1 is GTSNPN and CDR2 is SVGIG (reference sequence). CDR3 residues: CAWSIVGVGQPQHF. The CDR3 bases are TGTGCCTGGAGCATCGTTGGGGTAGGCCAGCCCCAGCATTTT. Looking up the rest from reference TRBV30 and TRBJ1-5 gives the full variable domain: SQTIHQWPATLVQPVGSPLSLECTVEGTSNPNLYWYRQAAGRGLQLLFYSVGIGQISSEVPQNLSASRPQDRQFILSSKKLLLSDSGFYLCAWSIVGVGQPQHFGDGTRLSIL.

V gene TRBV5-1 combines with J gene TRBJ1-6, with TRBD1 identical over 10 bases. V was clipped by 7 bases and J by 7 bases; unmatched bases: 2. This CDR3 contains 13 residues. From germline, CDR1 is SGHRS and CDR2 YFSETQ. The CDR3 spells CASGTGVNSPLHF. The CDR3 DNA reads as TGCGCCAGCGGGACAGGGGTCAATTCACCCCTCCACTTT. Supplemented by reference TRBV5-1 and TRBJ1-6, the full variable domain reads KAGVTQTPRYLIKTRGQQVTLSCSPISGHRSVSWYQQTPGQGLQFLFEYFSETQRNKGNFPGRFSGRQFSNSRSEMNVSTLELGDSALYLCASGTGVNSPLHFGNGTRLTVT.

This clonotype was counted many times. The gene calls are TRBV5-1 and TRBJ1-1, with D unresolved. Germline values: CDR1 SGHRS, CDR2 YFSETQ. Between the trimmed V and J ends, which lost 5 bases and 0 bases, there was a span of 11 bases. CDR3 length: 14 amino acids. The CDR3 DNA reads TGCGCCAGCAGTGCCCCGGGGATGAACACTGAAGCTTTCTTT. As protein: CASSAPGMNTEAFF.

This clonotype occurred a few times. CDR3 region: CASSFTPNTGELFF. CDR3 nucleotide sequence: TGTGCCAGCAGCTTCACACCGAACACCGGGGAGCTGTTTTTT. The V and J genes are TRBV5-5 and TRBJ2-2; D uncertain. Germline V lookup: CDR1 SGHKS, CDR2 YYEKEE (reference sequence). There are 14 residues in the CDR3. Trimming pared 2 bases from V and 0 bases from J, leaving 5 bases between. Based on the CDR3 plus reference TRBV5-5 and TRBJ2-2, the full variable domain is DAGVTQSPTHLIKTRGQQVTLRCSPISGHKSVSWYQQVLGQGPQFIFQYYEKEERGRGNFPDRFSARQFPNYSSELNVNALLLGDSALYLCASSFTPNTGELFFGEGSRLTVL.

This clonotype was counted between two and nine times. V gene TRBV24-1 combines with J gene TRBJ2-5, with 7 bases fitting TRBD2. Germline V lookup: CDR1 KGHDR, CDR2 SFDVKD. The CDR3 contains 16 residues. Losses at the gene ends were 3 bases for V and 5 bases for J; bases not matched to a gene: 11. Here the CDR3 reads CATSDPAGGVRETQYF. The CDR3 DNA reads as TGTGCCACCAGTGATCCCGCTGGGGGGGTGAGGGAGACCCAGTACTTC.

This clonotype was seen ten or more times. The rearrangement uses TRBV2 and TRBJ2-3, with D unresolved. Germline assignment: CDR1 SNHLY and CDR2 FYNNEI. This CDR3 region has 13 residues. Trimming took off 8 bases at V and 7 bases at J, with 16 bases between the two ends. The CDR3 sequence: CASQDPDPNTQYF. CDR3 coding DNA: TGTGCCAGCCAGGACCCCGATCCCAATACGCAGTATTTT. The full variable domain, rest sourced from reference TRBV2 and TRBJ2-3, is EPEVTQTPSHQVTQMGQEVILRCVPISNHLYFYWYRQILGQKVEFLVSFYNNEISEKSEIFDDQFSVERPDGSNFTLKIRSTKLEDSAMYFCASQDPDPNTQYFGPGTRLTVL.

V and J are TRBV2 and TRBJ2-1; D gene uncertain. The V gene's germline CDR1 is SNHLY and CDR2 FYNNEI. This CDR3 is built from 14 residues. V lost 8 bases, J lost 4 bases, and 15 bases lay in between. CDR3 in amino acids: CASVFSSGYNEQFF. CDR3 DNA: TGTGCCAGCGTTTTTAGCTCAGGATACAATGAGCAGTTCTTC.

This clonotype was seen more than once but under ten times. V gene TRBV5-1 combines with J gene TRBJ2-1; the D gene is possibly TRBD2 (6 bases). The CDR3 has 14 residues. The germline V and J ends were trimmed by 6 bases and 5 bases, with 15 bases remaining between them. CDR1 SGHRS and CDR2 YFSETQ come from the germline V gene. The CDR3 sequence: CASNTFAGNNEQFF. The CDR3, as DNA: TGCGCCAGCAATACGTTTGCGGGGAACAATGAGCAGTTCTTC.

This clonotype was seen ten or more times. V is TRBV9 and J is TRBJ1-6, with no clear D. Germline assignment: CDR1 SGDLS and CDR2 YYNGEE. The CDR3 sequence is 12 residues long. V lost 0 bases, J lost 8 bases, and 3 bases lay in between. The CDR3 bases are TGTGCCAGCAGCGTAGCCGATTCACCCCTCCACTTT. It codes for CASSVADSPLHF.